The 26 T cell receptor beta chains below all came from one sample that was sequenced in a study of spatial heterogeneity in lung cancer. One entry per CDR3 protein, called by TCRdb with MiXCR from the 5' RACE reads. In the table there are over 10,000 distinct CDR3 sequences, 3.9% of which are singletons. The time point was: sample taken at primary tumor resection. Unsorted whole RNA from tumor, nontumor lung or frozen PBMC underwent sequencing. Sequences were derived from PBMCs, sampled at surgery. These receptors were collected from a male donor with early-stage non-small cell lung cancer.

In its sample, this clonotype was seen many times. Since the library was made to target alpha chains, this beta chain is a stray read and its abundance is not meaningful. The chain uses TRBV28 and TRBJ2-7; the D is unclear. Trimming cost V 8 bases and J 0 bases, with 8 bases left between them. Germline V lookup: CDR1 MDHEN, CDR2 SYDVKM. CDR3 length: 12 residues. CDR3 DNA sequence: TGTGCCAGCGGAGAAAGCTCCTACGAGCAGTACTTC. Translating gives CASGESSYEQYF.

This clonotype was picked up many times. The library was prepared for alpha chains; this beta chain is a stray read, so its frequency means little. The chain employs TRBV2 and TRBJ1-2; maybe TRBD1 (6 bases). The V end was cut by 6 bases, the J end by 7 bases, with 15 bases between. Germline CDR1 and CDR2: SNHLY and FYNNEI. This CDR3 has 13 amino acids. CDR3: CASRLRGLGGYTF. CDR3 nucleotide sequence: TGTGCCAGCAGACTCAGGGGATTGGGTGGCTACACCTTC.

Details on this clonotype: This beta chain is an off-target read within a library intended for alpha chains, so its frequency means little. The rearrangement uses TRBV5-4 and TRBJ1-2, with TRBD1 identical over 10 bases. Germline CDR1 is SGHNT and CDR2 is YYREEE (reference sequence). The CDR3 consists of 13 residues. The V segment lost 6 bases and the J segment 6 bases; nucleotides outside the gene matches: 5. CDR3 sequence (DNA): TGTGCCAGCAACCCGACAGGGGGCGATGGCTACACCTTC. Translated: CASNPTGGDGYTF.

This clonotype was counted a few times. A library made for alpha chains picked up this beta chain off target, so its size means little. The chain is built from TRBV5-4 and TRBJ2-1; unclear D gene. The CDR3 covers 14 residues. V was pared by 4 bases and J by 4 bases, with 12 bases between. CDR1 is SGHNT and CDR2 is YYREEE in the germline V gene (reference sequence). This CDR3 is CASSANRKYNEQFF. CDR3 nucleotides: TGTGCCAGCAGCGCCAACCGAAAGTACAATGAGCAGTTCTTC.

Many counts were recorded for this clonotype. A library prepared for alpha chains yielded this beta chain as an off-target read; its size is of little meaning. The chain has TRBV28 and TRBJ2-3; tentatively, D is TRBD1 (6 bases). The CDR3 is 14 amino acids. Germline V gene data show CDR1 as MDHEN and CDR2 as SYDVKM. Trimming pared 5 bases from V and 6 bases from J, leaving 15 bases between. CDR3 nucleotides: TGTGCCAGCAGTCCCCCCAGGGGTGTTGATACGCAGTATTTT. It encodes CASSPPRGVDTQYF.

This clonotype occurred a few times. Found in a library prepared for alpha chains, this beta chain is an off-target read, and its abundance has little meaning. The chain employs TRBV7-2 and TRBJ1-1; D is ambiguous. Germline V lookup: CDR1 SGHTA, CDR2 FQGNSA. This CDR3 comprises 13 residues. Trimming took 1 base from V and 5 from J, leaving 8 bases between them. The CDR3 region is CASSLDVETEAFF. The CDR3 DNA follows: TGTGCCAGCAGCTTAGACGTGGAGACTGAAGCTTTCTTT.

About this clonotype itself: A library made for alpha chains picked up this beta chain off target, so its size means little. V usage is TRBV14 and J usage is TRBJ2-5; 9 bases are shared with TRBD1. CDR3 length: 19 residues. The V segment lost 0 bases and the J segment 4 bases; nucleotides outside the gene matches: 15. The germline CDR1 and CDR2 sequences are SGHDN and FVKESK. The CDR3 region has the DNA TGTGCCAGCAGCCAAGAAGCGAGGTCCGGGACAGGGAGAAGAGAGACCCAGTACTTC. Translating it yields CASSQEARSGTGRRETQYF.

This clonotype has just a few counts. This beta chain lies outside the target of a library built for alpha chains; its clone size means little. The CDR3 nucleotides are TGTGCCTGGAGGTCAATAACCCGGCTCCCTAACACTGAAGCTTTCTTT. Its protein product is CAWRSITRLPNTEAFF. J is TRBJ1-1 and V is TRBV30; D is unclear. This CDR3 contains 16 residues. V was pared by 3 bases and J by 2 bases, with 19 bases between. CDR1 and CDR2 (germline): GTSNPN, SVGIG (reference sequence).

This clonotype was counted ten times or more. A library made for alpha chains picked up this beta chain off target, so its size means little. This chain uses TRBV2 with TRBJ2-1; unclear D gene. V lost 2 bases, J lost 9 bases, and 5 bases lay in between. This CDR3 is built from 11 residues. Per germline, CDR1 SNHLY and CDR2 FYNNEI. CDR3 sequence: CASSEYAEQFF. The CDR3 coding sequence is TGTGCCAGCAGTGAATACGCTGAGCAGTTCTTC.

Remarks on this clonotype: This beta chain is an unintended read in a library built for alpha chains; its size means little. DNA of the CDR3: TGTGCCAGCAGTTACAGCCGCTCCTACGAGCAGTACTTC. It yields the protein CASSYSRSYEQYF. This rearrangement joins TRBV27 to TRBJ2-7, with D unresolved. This CDR3 has 13 amino acids. The germline V gene has CDR1 MNHEY and CDR2 SMNVEV (reference sequence). V was clipped by 4 bases and J by 0 bases, with 7 bases between them.

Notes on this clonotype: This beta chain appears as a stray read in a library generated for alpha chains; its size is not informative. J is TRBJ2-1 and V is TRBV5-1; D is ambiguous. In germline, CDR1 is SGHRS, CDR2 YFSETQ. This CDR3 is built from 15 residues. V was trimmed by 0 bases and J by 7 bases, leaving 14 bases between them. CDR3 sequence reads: CASSLGPSPLNEQFF. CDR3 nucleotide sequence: TGCGCCAGCAGCTTGGGGCCCTCCCCTTTGAATGAGCAGTTCTTC.

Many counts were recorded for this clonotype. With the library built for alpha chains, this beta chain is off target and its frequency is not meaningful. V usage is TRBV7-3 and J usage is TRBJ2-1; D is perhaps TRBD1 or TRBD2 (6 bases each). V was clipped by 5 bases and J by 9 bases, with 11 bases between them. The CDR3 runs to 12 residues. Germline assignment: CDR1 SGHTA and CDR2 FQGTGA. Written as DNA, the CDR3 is TGTGCCAGCAGCCTCGGAGGGGGTGAGCAGTTCTTC. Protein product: CASSLGGGEQFF.

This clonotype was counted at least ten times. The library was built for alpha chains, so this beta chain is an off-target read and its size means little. CDR3 DNA: TGTGCCAGCAGCCCAACTAGCAGCCAAGAGACCCAGTACTTC. Translation: CASSPTSSQETQYF. The V and J genes are TRBV7-2 and TRBJ2-5; tentatively, D is TRBD2 (6 bases). V was cut by 5 bases and J by 1 base, with 11 bases left in between. The germline gives CDR1 SGHTA, CDR2 FQGNSA. This CDR3 has 14 residues.

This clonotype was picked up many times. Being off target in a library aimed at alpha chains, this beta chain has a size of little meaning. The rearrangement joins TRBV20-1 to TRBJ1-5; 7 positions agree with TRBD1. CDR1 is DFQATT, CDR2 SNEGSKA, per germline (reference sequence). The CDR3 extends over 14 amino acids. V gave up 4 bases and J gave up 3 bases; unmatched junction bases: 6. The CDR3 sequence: CSANKQGSNQPQHF. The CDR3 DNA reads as TGCAGTGCTAATAAACAGGGGTCCAATCAGCCCCAGCATTTT.

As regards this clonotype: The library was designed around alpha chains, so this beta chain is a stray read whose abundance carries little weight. CDR3: CASSLASVATNEKLFF. DNA of the CDR3: TGTGCCAGCAGCTTAGCATCGGTAGCAACTAATGAAAAACTGTTTTTT. The chain couples TRBV11-2 to TRBJ1-4; no clear D. Trimming left V 1 base short and J 0 bases short, with 9 bases between. The CDR3 contains 16 residues. Germline V gene sequence: CDR1 SGHAT, CDR2 FQNNGV.

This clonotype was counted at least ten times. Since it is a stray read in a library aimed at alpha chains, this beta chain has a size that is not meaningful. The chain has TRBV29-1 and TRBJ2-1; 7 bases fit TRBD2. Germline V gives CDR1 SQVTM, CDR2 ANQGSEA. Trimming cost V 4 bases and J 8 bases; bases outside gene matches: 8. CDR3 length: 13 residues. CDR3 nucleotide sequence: TGCAGCGTTGCTCGGACTAGAACCGATGAGCAGTTCTTC. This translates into CSVARTRTDEQFF.

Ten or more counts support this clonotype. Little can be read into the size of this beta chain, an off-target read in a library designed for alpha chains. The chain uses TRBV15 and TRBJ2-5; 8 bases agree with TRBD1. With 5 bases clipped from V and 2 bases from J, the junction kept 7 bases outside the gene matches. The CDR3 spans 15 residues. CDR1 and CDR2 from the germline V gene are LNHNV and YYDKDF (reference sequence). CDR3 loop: CATSVHRDRQETQYF. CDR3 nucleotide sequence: TGTGCCACCAGCGTACACCGGGACAGGCAAGAGACCCAGTACTTC.

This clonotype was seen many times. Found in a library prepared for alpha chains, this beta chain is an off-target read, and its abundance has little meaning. The CDR3 coding sequence is TGTGCCAGCAGTGAAGATCCGGGCTACACCTTC. It codes for CASSEDPGYTF. The chain carries TRBV2 and TRBJ1-2; D not resolved. Germline loops: CDR1 SNHLY, CDR2 FYNNEI. Trimming pared 1 base from V and 8 bases from J, leaving 5 bases between. The CDR3 extends over 11 amino acids.

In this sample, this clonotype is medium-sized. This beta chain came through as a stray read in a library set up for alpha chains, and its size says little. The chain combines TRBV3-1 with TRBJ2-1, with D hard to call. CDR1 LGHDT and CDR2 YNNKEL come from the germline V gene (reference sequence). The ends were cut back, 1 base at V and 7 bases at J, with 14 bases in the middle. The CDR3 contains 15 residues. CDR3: CASSQGTGPRNEQFF. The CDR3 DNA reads TGTGCCAGCAGCCAAGGTACCGGCCCCCGGAATGAGCAGTTCTTC.

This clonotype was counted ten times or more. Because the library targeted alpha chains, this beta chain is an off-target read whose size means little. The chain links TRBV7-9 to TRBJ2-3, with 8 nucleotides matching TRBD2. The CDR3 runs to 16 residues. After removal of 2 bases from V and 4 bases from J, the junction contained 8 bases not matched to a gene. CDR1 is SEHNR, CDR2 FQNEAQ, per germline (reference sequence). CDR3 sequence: CASSLKSGSGADTQYF. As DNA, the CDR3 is TGTGCCAGCAGCTTAAAAAGCGGGAGTGGCGCAGATACGCAGTATTTT.

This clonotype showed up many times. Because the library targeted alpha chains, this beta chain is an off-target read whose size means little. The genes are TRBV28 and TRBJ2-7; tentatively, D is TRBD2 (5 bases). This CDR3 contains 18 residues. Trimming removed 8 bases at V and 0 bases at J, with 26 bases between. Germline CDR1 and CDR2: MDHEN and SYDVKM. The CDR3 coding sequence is TGTGCCAGCGCCCTTAGCCCCAGGAGGCGTCCCCTCTCCTACGAGCAGTACTTC. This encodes CASALSPRRRPLSYEQYF.

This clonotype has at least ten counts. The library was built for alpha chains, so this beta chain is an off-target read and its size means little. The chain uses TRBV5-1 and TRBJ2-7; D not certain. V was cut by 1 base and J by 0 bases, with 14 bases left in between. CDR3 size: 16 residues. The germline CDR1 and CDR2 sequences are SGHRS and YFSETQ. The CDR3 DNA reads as TGCGCCAGCAGCTTGTTTGGCTCGAAGAGCTCCTACGAGCAGTACTTC. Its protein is CASSLFGSKSSYEQYF.

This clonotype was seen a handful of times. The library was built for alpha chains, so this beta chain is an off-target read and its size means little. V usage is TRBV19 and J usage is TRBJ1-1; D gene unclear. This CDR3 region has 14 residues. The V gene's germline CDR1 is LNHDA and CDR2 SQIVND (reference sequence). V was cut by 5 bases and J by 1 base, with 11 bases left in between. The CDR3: CASSPPFRNTEAFF. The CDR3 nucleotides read TGTGCCAGTAGTCCCCCCTTTAGGAACACTGAAGCTTTCTTT.

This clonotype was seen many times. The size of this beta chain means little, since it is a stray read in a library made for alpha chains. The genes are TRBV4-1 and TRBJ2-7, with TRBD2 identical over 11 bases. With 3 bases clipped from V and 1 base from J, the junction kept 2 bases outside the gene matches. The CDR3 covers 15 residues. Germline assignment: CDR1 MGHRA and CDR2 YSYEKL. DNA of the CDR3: TGCGCCAGCAGCCATTGGACTAGCGGGTCCTACGAGCAGTACTTC. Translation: CASSHWTSGSYEQYF.

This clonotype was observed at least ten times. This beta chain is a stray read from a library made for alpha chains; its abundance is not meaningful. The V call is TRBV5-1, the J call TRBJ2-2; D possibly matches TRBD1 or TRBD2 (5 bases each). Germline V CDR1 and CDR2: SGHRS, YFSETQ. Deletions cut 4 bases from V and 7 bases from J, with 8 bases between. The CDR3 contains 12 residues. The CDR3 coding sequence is TGCGCCAGCAGCCGGGACGGCGGGGAGCTGTTTTTT. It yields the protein CASSRDGGELFF. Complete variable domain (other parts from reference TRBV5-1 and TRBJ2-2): KAGVTQTPRYLIKTRGQQVTLSCSPISGHRSVSWYQQTPGQGLQFLFEYFSETQRNKGNFPGRFSGRQFSNSRSEMNVSTLELGDSALYLCASSRDGGELFFGEGSRLTVL.

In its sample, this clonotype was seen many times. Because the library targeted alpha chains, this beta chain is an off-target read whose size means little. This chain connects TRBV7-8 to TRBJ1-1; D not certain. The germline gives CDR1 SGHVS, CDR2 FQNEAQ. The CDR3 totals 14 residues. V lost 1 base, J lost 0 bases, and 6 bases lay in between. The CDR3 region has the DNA TGTGCCAGCAGCTTAGGTTGGGTGAACACTGAAGCTTTCTTT. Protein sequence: CASSLGWVNTEAFF.